This T cell receptor beta chain appears in the sequencing data of a study of TIL therapy for anti-PD-1-resistant metastatic lung cancer. Overall study context: Progressing patients received lymphodepletion, expanded TIL infusion and IL-2.

This was the immunoSEQ v3 assay. Clones were read by immunoSEQ multiplex PCR, and TCRdb kept only the in-frame ones, dropping some. The table shows about 32,000 clones, with 70% to 80% occurring only once. Time point noted: pre-treatment sample, taken before nivolumab and TIL therapy. The junction had 13 bases not matched to a gene; V was cut back by 4 bases and J by 5 bases. CDR1 and CDR2 from the germline V gene are SGHRS and YFSETQ. The CDR3 runs 16 residues. The TCR sequence derives from a woman aged 30 to 85 with non-small cell lung cancer. Sequenced here: blood, sampled at baseline. This sequence joins TRBV5-1 and TRBJ2-5; the match to TRBD2 covers 8 bases. The CDR3 protein is CASSISGSERRETQYF. The CDR3 DNA reads TGCGCCAGCAGCATAAGCGGGAGTGAAAGGCGGGAGACCCAGTACTTC. The whole variable domain, filled in from reference TRBV5-1 and TRBJ2-5, reads KAGVTQTPRYLIKTRGQQVTLSCSPISGHRSVSWYQQTPGQGLQFLFEYFSETQRNKGNFPGRFSGRQFSNSRSEMNVSTLELGDSALYLCASSISGSERRETQYFGPGTRLLVL.